Each of the 16 T cell receptor beta chains below was sequenced from the same sample in a study of beta chain features in type 1 diabetes. Overall study results and limits: Researchers report that Type 1 diabetes patients had moderately but significantly shorter TCRB CDR3s across all four CD4+ subsets.

What these receptors recognize is not known. Isolated RNA was reverse transcribed in full, so expressed TCRB transcripts were sequenced. The table came from immunoSEQ multiplex PCR; TCRdb's copy has only in-frame clones and leaves some out. The data show a few hundred thousand clones, roughly 16% seen once. The specimen sequenced was naive CD4+ T cells from blood. These receptors were taken from a man in his thirties or forties with type 1 diabetes.

Notes on this clone: Other DNA sequences of this sample code for an identical CDR3. This chain connects TRBV29-1 to TRBJ2-1; no firm D call. The CDR3 is 12 amino acids. CDR1 is SQVTM, CDR2 ANQGSEA, per germline. V dropped 4 bases and J dropped 0 bases, with 4 bases sitting between them. DNA for the CDR3: TGCAGCGTTGGGGGCTCCTACAATGAGCAGTTCTTC. Translation gives CSVGGSYNEQFF.

This clone was counted only a few times. V gene TRBV7-2 combines with J gene TRBJ2-7; 8 bases are a match to TRBD2. The V gene's germline CDR1 is SGHTA and CDR2 FQGNSA. The CDR3 spans 13 residues. Germline trimming cut 10 bases from V and 5 bases from J; bases unmatched to any gene: 10. CDR3 DNA sequence: TGTGCCATCGCAGGACTAGCACCCCACGAGCAGTACTTC. It codes for CAIAGLAPHEQYF.

This clone was detected a few times. This chain joins TRBV28 and TRBJ2-5; D perhaps matches TRBD2 (6 bases). The CDR3 runs to 15 residues. The germline CDR1 and CDR2 sequences are MDHEN and SYDVKM. V dropped 5 bases and J dropped 5 bases, with 18 bases sitting between them. The CDR3 DNA is TGTGCCAGCAGTGCTGCGGCAGGGACTTTGGAGACCCAGTACTTC. Translating it yields CASSAAAGTLETQYF.

This clone occurred a few times. The chain recombines TRBV18 with TRBJ2-3; D gene unclear. CDR3 size: 15 residues. Deletions cut 3 bases from V and 2 bases from J, with 12 bases between. CDR1 is KGHSH and CDR2 is LQKENI in the germline V gene. This CDR3 reads CASSPATQYTDTQYF. In DNA form, the CDR3 reads TGTGCCAGCTCACCGGCGACACAGTACACAGATACGCAGTATTTT.

The chain joins TRBV7-2 to TRBJ2-7, with 7 bases lining up with TRBD1. The CDR3 consists of 14 residues. Trimming at V came to 3 bases and at J to 1 base, leaving 3 bases not matched to a gene. Germline CDR1 reads SGHTA; CDR2 reads FQGNSA. The CDR3 here is CASSFQGVSYEQYF. The CDR3 coding sequence is TGTGCCAGCAGCTTCCAGGGGGTTTCCTACGAGCAGTACTTC.

The V gene is TRBV30, the J gene TRBJ1-5, with D perhaps TRBD1 (5 bases). Germline V lookup: CDR1 GTSNPN, CDR2 SVGIG (reference sequence). The CDR3 spans 15 residues. Trimming took off 3 bases at V and 0 bases at J, with 12 bases between the two ends. The CDR3 loop is CAWSRGPYSNQPQHF. The CDR3 DNA reads TGTGCCTGGAGCCGGGGCCCGTATAGCAATCAGCCCCAGCATTTT.

The V and J genes are TRBV7-2 and TRBJ2-5, with unresolved D. The CDR3 length is 17 residues. Trimming removed 1 base at V and 1 base at J, with 16 bases between. Per the germline V gene, CDR1 is SGHTA and CDR2 is FQGNSA. The CDR3 region is CASSLGVDFISQETQYF. The CDR3 nucleotides are TGTGCCAGCAGCTTAGGGGTTGACTTCATCAGCCAAGAGACCCAGTACTTC.

This clone was detected only a few times. The V call is TRBV29-1, the J call TRBJ2-2, with TRBD2 matching 7 bases. The ends lost 4 bases at V and 1 base at J; junction bases unmatched: 6. The CDR3 has 15 residues. The germline gives CDR1 SQVTM, CDR2 ANQGSEA. This chain's CDR3 is CSVVRSGVNTGELFF. In DNA, the CDR3 is TGCAGCGTTGTCAGGAGCGGGGTGAACACCGGGGAGCTGTTTTTT.

This clone showed up just a few times. The chain couples TRBV29-1 to TRBJ1-5, with a possible D match to TRBD1 (5 bases). Trimming took 7 bases from V and 3 from J, leaving 10 bases between them. This CDR3 is 12 amino acids long. Germline values: CDR1 SQVTM, CDR2 ANQGSEA. The chain's CDR3 is CSARDPNQPQHF. The CDR3 DNA reads TGCAGCGCCCGGGACCCCAATCAGCCCCAGCATTTT.

This clone appeared a few times. The CDR3 reads CASSPGGYGYTF. For the CDR3, the DNA is TGCGCCAGCAGCCCAGGGGGGTATGGCTACACCTTC. The J gene is TRBJ1-2, the V gene TRBV4-3; 7 positions agree with TRBD1. Germline lookup yields CDR1 LGHNA and CDR2 YSLEER. The CDR3 covers 12 residues. V trimming: 4 bases; J trimming: 5 bases; junction bases outside the gene matches: 1.

The rearrangement uses TRBV30 and TRBJ2-1; D possibly corresponds to TRBD1 (5 bases). This CDR3 spans 14 amino acids. The germline V and J ends were trimmed by 1 base and 2 bases, with 9 bases remaining between them. Germline values: CDR1 GTSNPN, CDR2 SVGIG (reference sequence). This CDR3 is CAWSGGLPYNEQFF. CDR3 nucleotides: TGTGCCTGGAGTGGGGGCTTGCCCTACAATGAGCAGTTCTTC. The full variable domain, its missing parts supplied by reference TRBV30 and TRBJ2-1, is SQTIHQWPATLVQPVGSPLSLECTVEGTSNPNLYWYRQAAGRGLQLLFYSVGIGQISSEVPQNLSASRPQDRQFILSSKKLLLSDSGFYLCAWSGGLPYNEQFFGPGTRLTVL.

The rearrangement uses TRBV29-1 and TRBJ2-3; a possible D gene is TRBD1 (5 bases). This CDR3 contains 14 residues. V shed 1 base and J shed 4 bases, with 12 bases lying between them. Per the germline V gene, CDR1 is SQVTM and CDR2 is ANQGSEA. CDR3 nucleotides: TGCAGCGTTGAAGTCCCAGGGTTCGCAGATACGCAGTATTTT. Protein: CSVEVPGFADTQYF.

This clone showed up just a few times. CDR3 loop: CASSPQGGDTQYF. The CDR3 region has the DNA TGTGCCAGCAGCCCACAAGGGGGAGATACGCAGTATTTT. The chain is built from TRBV7-8 and TRBJ2-3; D may be TRBD1 (6 bases). V was pared by 5 bases and J by 5 bases, with 11 bases between. Germline CDR1 reads SGHVS; CDR2 reads FQNEAQ. CDR3 length equals 13 residues.

The J gene is TRBJ2-3, the V gene TRBV7-9; 12 bases agree with TRBD2. The V and J ends lost 5 bases and 6 bases, in that order; junction bases with no gene match: 9. From germline, CDR1 is SEHNR and CDR2 FQNEAQ (reference sequence). The CDR3 runs 16 residues. As DNA, the CDR3 is TGTGCCAGCAGCCGGCGGGCTAGCGGGAGGGAGGATACGCAGTATTTT. It translates to CASSRRASGREDTQYF.

The chain couples TRBV29-1 to TRBJ1-1; the D gene is possibly TRBD1 (5 bases). V lost 6 bases to trimming and J lost 4 bases, with 15 bases between them. CDR1 is SQVTM and CDR2 is ANQGSEA in the germline V gene. The CDR3 consists of 13 residues. CDR3 in DNA: TGCAGCGTGTGGCCCCTTAGGGGCACTGAAGCTTTCTTT. The encoded protein is CSVWPLRGTEAFF. Based on the CDR3 plus reference TRBV29-1 and TRBJ1-1, the full variable domain is SAVISQKPSRDICQRGTSLTIQCQVDSQVTMMFWYRQQPGQSLTLIATANQGSEATYESGFVIDKFPISRPNLTFSTLTVSNMSPEDSSIYLCSVWPLRGTEAFFGQGTRLTVV.

The gene calls are TRBV29-1 and TRBJ1-4; D is undetermined. This CDR3 is 12 amino acids long. Looked up from germline, CDR1 is SQVTM and CDR2 is ANQGSEA. V dropped 7 bases and J dropped 2 bases, with 8 bases sitting between them. This CDR3 reads CSASGTNEKLFF. The CDR3 DNA reads TGCAGCGCGAGCGGCACTAATGAAAAACTGTTTTTT.